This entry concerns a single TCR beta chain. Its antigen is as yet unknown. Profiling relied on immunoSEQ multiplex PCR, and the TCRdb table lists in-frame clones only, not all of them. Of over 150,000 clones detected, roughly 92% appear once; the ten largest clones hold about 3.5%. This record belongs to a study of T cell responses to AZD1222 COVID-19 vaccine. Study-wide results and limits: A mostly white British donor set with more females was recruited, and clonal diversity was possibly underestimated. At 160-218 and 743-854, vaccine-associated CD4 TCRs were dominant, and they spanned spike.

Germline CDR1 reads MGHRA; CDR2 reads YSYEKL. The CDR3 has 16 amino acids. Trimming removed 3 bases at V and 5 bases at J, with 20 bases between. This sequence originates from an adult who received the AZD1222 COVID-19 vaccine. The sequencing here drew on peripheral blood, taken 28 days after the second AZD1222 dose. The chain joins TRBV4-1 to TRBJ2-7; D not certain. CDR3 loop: CASSHGPEKTVDEQYF. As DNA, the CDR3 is TGCGCCAGCAGCCATGGCCCAGAAAAAACGGTGGACGAGCAGTACTTC.